The 2 T cell receptor beta chains presented below share a single source sample, sequenced in a study of blood T cell repertoires in COVID-19. Sequenced by immunoSEQ multiplex PCR; TCRdb stores in-frame clones only, minus some. The data show approximately 240,000 clones, less than 90% seen once. The material sequenced was peripheral blood. These receptors were obtained from a woman aged 60-70 years who had recovered from COVID-19.

The J gene is TRBJ2-7, the V gene TRBV2; D possibly corresponds to TRBD1 (6 bases). Trimming took off 8 bases at V and 0 bases at J, with 11 bases between the two ends. Germline V gene sequence: CDR1 SNHLY, CDR2 FYNNEI. CDR3 length equals 13 residues. CDR3 DNA: TGTGCCAGCGGCGAACAGGGCTCCTACGAGCAGTACTTC. Residues: CASGEQGSYEQYF.

The chain couples TRBV7-8 to TRBJ1-3; D is ambiguous. CDR3 length: 15 residues. Germline CDR1 SGHVS, CDR2 FQNEAQ. Deletions cut 3 bases from V and 0 bases from J, with 9 bases between. The DNA for the CDR3 is TGTGCCAGCAGCTTTGAGGAGAGCTCTGGAAACACCATATATTTT. It codes for CASSFEESSGNTIYF. Using reference TRBV7-8 and TRBJ1-3 for the parts outside the CDR3, the full variable domain is GAGVSQSPRYKVAKRGQDVALRCDPISGHVSLFWYQQALGQGPEFLTYFQNEAQLDKSGLPSDRFFAERPEGSVSTLKIQRTQQEDSAVYLCASSFEESSGNTIYFGEGSWLTVV.